This T cell receptor beta chain appears in the sequencing data of a study of T cells in Graves' hyperthyroidism and ophthalmopathy. In this sample, this clonotype turned up a few times. The hyperthyroidism patients had all been newly diagnosed, and their disease duration was under 2 months. Their ages ranged from 18 to 65 years. A patient was excluded if there was uncontrolled infection, other autoimmune disease, pregnancy or lactation. Regions amplified from RNA transcripts were the TCR beta CDR3 regions. The TCR CDR3 was amplified in a first-round RT-PCR using the HTBI primer set. TCRdb recomputed calls from the multiplex PCR reads with MiXCR, one row per CDR3 protein. The repertoire consists of hundreds of thousands of distinct CDR3 sequences, with 15% to 20% occurring once and the leading ten covering around 3.9%. Sequencing input: blood. The sequence was collected from a woman aged 30 to 39 with Graves' hyperthyroidism.

CDR3 bases: TGTGCCAGCAGTAATAACAGGGGGACCGGGGCCAACGTCCTGACTTTC. This codes for CASSNNRGTGANVLTF. The V gene is TRBV9, the J gene TRBJ2-6; TRBD1 agrees at 8 bases. With 5 bases clipped from V and 4 bases from J, the junction kept 8 bases outside the gene matches. Per germline, CDR1 SGDLS and CDR2 YYNGEE. The CDR3 is 16 residues long.